This T cell receptor beta chain was sequenced for a study of radiotherapy plus CTLA-4 blockade in lung cancer. Turning to the study itself: Disease control was seen in over 25% of patients, objective responses in roughly 19%.

Chemo-refractory metastatic non-small-cell lung cancer patients were treated with focal radiation plus CTLA-4 blockade with ipilimumab. Findings and caveats of the study: Radiotherapy with ipilimumab was followed by blood expansion of tumor-derived clones. Per reports, early blood T cell clone dynamics, plus interferon-beta, forecast response most strongly.

Turning to this clone: Its specificity is not known.

Only in-frame clones appear in the TCRdb table, and some are missing; sequencing was by immunoSEQ multiplex PCR. The table includes about 110,000 clones, over 65% detected once. The origin of this receptor is a human donor with non-small cell lung cancer that progressed on radiotherapy plus ipilimumab. Some clones in this sample may be carry-over from other donors' samples. The sequenced sample was peripheral blood, obtained from a patient treated with radiotherapy plus ipilimumab.

CDR3 loop: CASSPRSGEGYTF. As DNA, the CDR3 is TGTGCCAGCTCACCCAGGTCTGGGGAAGGCTACACCTTC. The chain employs TRBV18 and TRBJ1-2; D gene ambiguous. Between the trimmed V and J ends, which lost 3 bases and 8 bases, there was a span of 13 bases. The CDR3 spans 13 residues. Germline V gene lookup returns CDR1 KGHSH and CDR2 LQKENI.